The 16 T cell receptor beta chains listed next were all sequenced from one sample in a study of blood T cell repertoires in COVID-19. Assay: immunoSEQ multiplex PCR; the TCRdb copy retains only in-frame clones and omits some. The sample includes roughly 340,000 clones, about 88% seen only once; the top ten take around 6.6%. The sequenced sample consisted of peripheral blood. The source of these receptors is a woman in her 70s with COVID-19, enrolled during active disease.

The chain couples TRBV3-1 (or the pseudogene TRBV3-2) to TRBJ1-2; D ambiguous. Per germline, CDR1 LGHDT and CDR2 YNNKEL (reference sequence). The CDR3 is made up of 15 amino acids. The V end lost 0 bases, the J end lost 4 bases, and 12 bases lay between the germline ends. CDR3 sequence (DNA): TGTGCCAGCAGCCAAGAGAGCGCGCGGTTCTATGGCTACACCTTC. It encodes CASSQESARFYGYTF.

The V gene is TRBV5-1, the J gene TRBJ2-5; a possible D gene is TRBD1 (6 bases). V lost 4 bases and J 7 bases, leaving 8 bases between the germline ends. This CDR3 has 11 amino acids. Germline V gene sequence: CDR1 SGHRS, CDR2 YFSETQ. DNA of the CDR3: TGCGCCAGCAGCGGGGGCACGACCCAGTACTTC. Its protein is CASSGGTTQYF. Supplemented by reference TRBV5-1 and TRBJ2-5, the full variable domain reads KAGVTQTPRYLIKTRGQQVTLSCSPISGHRSVSWYQQTPGQGLQFLFEYFSETQRNKGNFPGRFSGRQFSNSRSEMNVSTLELGDSALYLCASSGGTTQYFGPGTRLLVL.

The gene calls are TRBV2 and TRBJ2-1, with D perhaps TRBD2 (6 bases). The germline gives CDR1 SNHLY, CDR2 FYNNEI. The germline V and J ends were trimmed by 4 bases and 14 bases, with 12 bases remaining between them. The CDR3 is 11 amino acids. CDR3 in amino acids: CASSASEPKFF. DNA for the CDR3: TGTGCCAGCAGTGCTAGCGAACCCAAGTTCTTC.

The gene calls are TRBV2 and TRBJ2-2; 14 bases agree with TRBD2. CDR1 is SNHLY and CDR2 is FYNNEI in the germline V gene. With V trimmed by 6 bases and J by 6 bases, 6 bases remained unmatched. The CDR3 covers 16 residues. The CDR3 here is CASRRLAGGPPGELFF. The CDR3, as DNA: TGTGCCAGCAGGCGACTAGCGGGGGGGCCCCCCGGGGAGCTGTTTTTT. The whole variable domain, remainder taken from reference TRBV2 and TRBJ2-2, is EPEVTQTPSHQVTQMGQEVILRCVPISNHLYFYWYRQILGQKVEFLVSFYNNEISEKSEIFDDQFSVERPDGSNFTLKIRSTKLEDSAMYFCASRRLAGGPPGELFFGEGSRLTVL.

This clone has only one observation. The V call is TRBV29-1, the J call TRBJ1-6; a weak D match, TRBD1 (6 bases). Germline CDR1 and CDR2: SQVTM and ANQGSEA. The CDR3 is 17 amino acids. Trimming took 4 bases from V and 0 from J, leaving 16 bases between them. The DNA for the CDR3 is TGCAGCGTTGCCCACGACAGGAGCAGCTCCTATAATTCACCCCTCCACTTT. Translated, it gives CSVAHDRSSSYNSPLHF. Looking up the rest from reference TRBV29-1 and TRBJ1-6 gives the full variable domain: SAVISQKPSRDICQRGTSLTIQCQVDSQVTMMFWYRQQPGQSLTLIATANQGSEATYESGFVIDKFPISRPNLTFSTLTVSNMSPEDSSIYLCSVAHDRSSSYNSPLHFGNGTRLTVT.

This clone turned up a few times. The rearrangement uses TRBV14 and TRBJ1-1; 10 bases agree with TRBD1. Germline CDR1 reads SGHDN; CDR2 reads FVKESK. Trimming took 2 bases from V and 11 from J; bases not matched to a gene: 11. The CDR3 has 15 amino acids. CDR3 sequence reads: CASSQPGTGDWGAFF. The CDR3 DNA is TGTGCCAGCAGCCAACCCGGGACAGGGGATTGGGGGGCTTTCTTT.

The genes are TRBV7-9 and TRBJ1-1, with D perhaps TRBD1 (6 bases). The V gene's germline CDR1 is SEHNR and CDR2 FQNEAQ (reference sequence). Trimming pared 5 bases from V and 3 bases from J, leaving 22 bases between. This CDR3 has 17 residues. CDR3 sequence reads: CASSPANRVSGDTEAFF. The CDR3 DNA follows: TGTGCCAGCAGCCCCGCAAACAGGGTCTCCGGGGACACTGAAGCTTTCTTT.

The CDR3 nucleotides are TGTGCCAGCTCACCACAGGGACAGAGCACTGAAGCTTTCTTT. Its protein is CASSPQGQSTEAFF. This chain connects TRBV18 to TRBJ1-1; 7 bases agree with TRBD1. Germline CDR1 is KGHSH and CDR2 is LQKENI. The V segment lost 1 base and the J segment 4 bases; nucleotides outside the gene matches: 3. This CDR3 comprises 14 residues.

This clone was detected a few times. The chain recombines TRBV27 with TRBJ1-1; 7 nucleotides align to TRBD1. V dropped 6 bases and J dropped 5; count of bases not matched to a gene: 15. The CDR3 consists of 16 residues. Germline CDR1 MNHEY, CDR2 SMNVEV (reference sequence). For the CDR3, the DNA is TGTGCCAGCAGATCCTCCTCAGGGGGATTTGGGACTGAAGCTTTCTTT. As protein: CASRSSSGGFGTEAFF.

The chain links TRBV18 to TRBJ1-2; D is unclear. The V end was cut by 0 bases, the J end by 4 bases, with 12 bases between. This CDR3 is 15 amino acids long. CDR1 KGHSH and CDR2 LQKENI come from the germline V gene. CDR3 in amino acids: CASSPPGAPPYGYTF. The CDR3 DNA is TGTGCCAGCTCACCACCAGGAGCACCTCCCTATGGCTACACCTTC.

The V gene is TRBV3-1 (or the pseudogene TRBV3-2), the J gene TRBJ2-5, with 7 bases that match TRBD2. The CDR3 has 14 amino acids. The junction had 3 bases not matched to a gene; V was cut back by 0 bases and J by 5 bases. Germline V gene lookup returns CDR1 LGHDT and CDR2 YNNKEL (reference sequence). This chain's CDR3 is CASSQDLGGETQYF. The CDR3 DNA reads TGTGCCAGCAGCCAAGATTTGGGGGGGGAGACCCAGTACTTC.

The CDR3 loop is CATSDLWLVGQFF. The CDR3 DNA reads TGTGCCACCAGTGATTTATGGCTAGTTGGGCAGTTCTTC. The chain carries TRBV24-1 and TRBJ2-1; D is unresolved. The germline V gene encodes CDR1 KGHDR and CDR2 SFDVKD. The CDR3 runs 13 residues. V was pared by 1 base and J by 12 bases, with 12 bases between.

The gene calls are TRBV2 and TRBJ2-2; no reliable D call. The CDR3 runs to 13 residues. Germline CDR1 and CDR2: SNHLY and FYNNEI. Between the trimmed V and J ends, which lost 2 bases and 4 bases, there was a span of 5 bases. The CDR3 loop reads CASSESTTGELFF. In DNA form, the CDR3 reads TGTGCCAGCAGTGAATCTACCACCGGGGAGCTGTTTTTT.

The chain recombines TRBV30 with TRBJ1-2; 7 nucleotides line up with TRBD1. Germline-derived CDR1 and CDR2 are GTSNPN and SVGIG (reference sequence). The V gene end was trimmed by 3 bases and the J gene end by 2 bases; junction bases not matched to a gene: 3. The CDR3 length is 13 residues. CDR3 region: CAWSKQGNYGYTF. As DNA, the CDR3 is TGTGCCTGGAGCAAACAGGGGAACTATGGCTACACCTTC. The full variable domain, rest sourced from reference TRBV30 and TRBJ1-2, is SQTIHQWPATLVQPVGSPLSLECTVEGTSNPNLYWYRQAAGRGLQLLFYSVGIGQISSEVPQNLSASRPQDRQFILSSKKLLLSDSGFYLCAWSKQGNYGYTFGSGTRLTVV.

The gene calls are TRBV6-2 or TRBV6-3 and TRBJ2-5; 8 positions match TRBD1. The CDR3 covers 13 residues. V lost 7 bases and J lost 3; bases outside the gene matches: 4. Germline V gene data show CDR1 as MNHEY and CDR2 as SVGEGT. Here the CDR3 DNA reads TGTGCCAGCACCCCGACAGGGGAAGAGACCCAGTACTTC. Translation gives CASTPTGEETQYF.

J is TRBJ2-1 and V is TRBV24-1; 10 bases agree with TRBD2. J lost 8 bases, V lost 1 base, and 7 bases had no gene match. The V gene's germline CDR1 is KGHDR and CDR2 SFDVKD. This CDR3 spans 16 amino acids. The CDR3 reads CATSDFRAGGRDEQFF. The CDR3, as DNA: TGTGCCACCAGTGATTTCCGAGCGGGGGGGCGGGATGAGCAGTTCTTC.